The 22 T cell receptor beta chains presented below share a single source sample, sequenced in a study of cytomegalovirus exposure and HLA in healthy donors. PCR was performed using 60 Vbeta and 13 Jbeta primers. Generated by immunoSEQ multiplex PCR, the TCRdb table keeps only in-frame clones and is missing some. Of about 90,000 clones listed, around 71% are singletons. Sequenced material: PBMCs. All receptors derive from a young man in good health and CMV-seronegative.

CDR3 in DNA: TGTGCCAGCAGCATTAGCGGGGGGACATGCGAGCAGTACTTC. Translating gives CASSISGGTCEQYF. The chain is built from TRBV5-6 and TRBJ2-7; 10 bases match TRBD2. The J segment lost 6 bases and the V segment lost 4 bases, leaving 7 bases of the junction unmatched. Germline CDR1 is SGHDT and CDR2 is YYEEEE. The length of the CDR3 is 14 residues.

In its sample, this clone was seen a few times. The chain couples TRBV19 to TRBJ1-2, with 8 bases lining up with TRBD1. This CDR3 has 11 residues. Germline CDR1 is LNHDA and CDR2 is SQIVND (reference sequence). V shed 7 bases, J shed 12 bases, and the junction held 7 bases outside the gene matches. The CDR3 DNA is TGTGCCAGTAAGGCAGGGGGCGCAGACACCTTC. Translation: CASKAGGADTF.

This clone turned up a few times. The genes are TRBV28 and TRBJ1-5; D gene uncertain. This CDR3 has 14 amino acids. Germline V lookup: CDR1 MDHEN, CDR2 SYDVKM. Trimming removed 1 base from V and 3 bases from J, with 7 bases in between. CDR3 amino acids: CASSLFQSNQPQHF. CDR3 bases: TGTGCCAGCAGTTTATTCCAGTCCAATCAGCCCCAGCATTTT.

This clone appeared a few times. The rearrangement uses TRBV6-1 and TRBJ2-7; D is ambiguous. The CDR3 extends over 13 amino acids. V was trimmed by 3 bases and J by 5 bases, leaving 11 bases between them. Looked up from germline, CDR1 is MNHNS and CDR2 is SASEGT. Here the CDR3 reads CASSDDAENEQYF. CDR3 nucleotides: TGTGCCAGCAGTGATGACGCGGAAAACGAGCAGTACTTC.

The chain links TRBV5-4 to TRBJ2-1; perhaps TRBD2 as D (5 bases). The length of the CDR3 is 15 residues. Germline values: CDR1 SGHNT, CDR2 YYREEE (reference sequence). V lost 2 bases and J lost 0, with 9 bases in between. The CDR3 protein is CASSLSGSSYNEQFF. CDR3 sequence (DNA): TGTGCCAGCAGCTTAAGCGGAAGCTCCTACAATGAGCAGTTCTTC. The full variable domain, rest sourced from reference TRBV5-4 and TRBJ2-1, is ETGVTQSPTHLIKTRGQQVTLRCSSQSGHNTVSWYQQALGQGPQFIFQYYREEENGRGNFPPRFSGLQFPNYSSELNVNALELDDSALYLCASSLSGSSYNEQFFGPGTRLTVL.

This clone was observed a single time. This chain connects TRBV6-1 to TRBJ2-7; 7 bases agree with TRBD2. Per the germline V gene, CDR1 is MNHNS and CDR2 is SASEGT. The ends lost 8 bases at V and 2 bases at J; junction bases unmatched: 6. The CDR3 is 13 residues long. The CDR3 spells CASGPSGAYEQYF. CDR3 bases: TGTGCCAGCGGTCCTAGCGGAGCCTACGAGCAGTACTTC.

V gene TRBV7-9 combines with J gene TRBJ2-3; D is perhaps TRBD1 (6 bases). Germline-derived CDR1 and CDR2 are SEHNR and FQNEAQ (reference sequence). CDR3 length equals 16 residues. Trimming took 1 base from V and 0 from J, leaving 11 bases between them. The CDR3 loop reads CASSLDVGASTDTQYF. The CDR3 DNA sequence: TGTGCCAGCAGCTTAGATGTGGGGGCTAGCACAGATACGCAGTATTTT.

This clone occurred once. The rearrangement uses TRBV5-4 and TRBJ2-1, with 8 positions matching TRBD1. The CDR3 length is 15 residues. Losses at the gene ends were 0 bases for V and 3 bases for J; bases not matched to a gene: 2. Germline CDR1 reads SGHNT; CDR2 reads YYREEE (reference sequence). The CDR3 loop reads CASSLDRGNYNEQFF. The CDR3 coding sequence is TGTGCCAGCAGCTTGGACAGGGGGAACTACAATGAGCAGTTCTTC.

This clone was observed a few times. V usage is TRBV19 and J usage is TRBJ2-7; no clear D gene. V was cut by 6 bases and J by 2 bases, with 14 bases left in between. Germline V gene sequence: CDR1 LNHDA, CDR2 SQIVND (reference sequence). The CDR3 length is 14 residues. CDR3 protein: CASSNVASTYEQYF. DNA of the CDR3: TGTGCCAGTAGCAATGTGGCCAGTACCTACGAGCAGTACTTC.

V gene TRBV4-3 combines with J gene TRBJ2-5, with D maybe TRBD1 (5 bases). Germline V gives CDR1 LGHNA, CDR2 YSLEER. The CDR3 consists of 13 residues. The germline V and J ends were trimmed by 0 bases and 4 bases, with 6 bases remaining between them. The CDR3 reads CASSQDQGETQYF. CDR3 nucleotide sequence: TGCGCCAGCAGCCAAGATCAGGGAGAGACCCAGTACTTC.

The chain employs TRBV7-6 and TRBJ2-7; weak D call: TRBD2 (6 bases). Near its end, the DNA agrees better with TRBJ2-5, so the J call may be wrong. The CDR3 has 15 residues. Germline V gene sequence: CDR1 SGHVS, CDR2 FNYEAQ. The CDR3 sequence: CASSSPVGGQETQYF. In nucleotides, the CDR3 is TGTGCCAGCAGCAGCCCGGTGGGGGGTCAAGAGACCCAGTACTTC.

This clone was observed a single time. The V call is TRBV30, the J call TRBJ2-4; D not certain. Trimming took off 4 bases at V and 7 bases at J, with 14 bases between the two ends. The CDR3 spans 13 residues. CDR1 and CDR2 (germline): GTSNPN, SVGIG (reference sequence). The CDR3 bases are TGTGCCTGGACTGAACAACCCCAGAACATTCAGTACTTC. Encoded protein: CAWTEQPQNIQYF. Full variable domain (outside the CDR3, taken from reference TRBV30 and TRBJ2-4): SQTIHQWPATLVQPVGSPLSLECTVEGTSNPNLYWYRQAAGRGLQLLFYSVGIGQISSEVPQNLSASRPQDRQFILSSKKLLLSDSGFYLCAWTEQPQNIQYFGAGTRLSVL.

The CDR3 here is CASSSPGRGNEKLFF. CDR3 sequence (DNA): TGTGCCAGCAGCTCCCCCGGCAGGGGTAATGAAAAACTGTTTTTT. V and J are TRBV5-5 and TRBJ1-4; a weak D match, TRBD1 (6 bases). Trimming cost V 3 bases and J 4 bases, with 13 bases left between them. Per the germline V gene, CDR1 is SGHKS and CDR2 is YYEKEE (reference sequence). CDR3 length equals 15 residues.

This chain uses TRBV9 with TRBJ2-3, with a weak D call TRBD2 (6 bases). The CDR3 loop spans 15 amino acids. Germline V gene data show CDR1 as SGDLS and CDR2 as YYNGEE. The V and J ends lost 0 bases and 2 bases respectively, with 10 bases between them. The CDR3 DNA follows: TGTGCCAGCAGCGTAGCGGGAGCTGACACAGATACGCAGTATTTT. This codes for CASSVAGADTDTQYF.

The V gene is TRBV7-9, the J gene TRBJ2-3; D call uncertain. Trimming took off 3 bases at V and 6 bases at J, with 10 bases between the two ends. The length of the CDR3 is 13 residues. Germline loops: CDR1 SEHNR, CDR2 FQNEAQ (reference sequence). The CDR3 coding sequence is TGTGCCAGCAGCTTTGAATGGAGTGATACGCAGTATTTT. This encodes CASSFEWSDTQYF.

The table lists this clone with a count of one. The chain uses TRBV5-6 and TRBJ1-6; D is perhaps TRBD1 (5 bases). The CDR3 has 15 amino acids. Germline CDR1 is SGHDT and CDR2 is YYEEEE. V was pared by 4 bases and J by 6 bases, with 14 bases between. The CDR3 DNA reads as TGTGCCAGCAGCCAGGGACTCGGCGGTAATTCACCCCTCCACTTT. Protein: CASSQGLGGNSPLHF.

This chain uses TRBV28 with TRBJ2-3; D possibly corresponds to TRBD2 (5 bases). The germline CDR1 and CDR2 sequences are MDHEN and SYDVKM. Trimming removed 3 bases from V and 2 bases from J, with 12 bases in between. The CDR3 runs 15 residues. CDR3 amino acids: CASSFGLADTDTQYF. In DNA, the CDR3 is TGTGCCAGCAGTTTCGGGCTAGCAGACACAGATACGCAGTATTTT.

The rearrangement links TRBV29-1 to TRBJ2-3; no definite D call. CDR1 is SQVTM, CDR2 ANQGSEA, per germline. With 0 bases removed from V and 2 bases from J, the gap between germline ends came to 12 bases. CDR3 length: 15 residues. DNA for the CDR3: TGCAGCGTTGAAGATCCCAGTTCCGACACAGATACGCAGTATTTT. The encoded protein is CSVEDPSSDTDTQYF.

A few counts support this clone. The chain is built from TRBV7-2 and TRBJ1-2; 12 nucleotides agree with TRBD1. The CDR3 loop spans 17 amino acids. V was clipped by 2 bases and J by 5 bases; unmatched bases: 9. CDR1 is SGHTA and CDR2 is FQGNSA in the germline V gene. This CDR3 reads CASSLRGTGGLGYGYTF. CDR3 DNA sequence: TGTGCCAGCAGCTTAAGGGGGACAGGGGGCTTGGGGTATGGCTACACCTTC.

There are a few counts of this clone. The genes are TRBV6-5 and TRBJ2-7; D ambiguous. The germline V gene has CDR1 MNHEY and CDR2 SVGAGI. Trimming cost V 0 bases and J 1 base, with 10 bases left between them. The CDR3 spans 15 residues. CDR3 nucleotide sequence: TGTGCCAGCAGTTACTCCGCAGGCCCATCCTACGAGCAGTACTTC. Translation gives CASSYSAGPSYEQYF.

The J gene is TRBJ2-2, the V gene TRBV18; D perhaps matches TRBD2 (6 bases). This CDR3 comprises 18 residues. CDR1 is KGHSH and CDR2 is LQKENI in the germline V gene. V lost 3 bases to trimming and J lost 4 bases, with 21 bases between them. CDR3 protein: CASSPHLPGEKATGELFF. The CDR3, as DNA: TGTGCCAGCTCACCCCATTTGCCGGGAGAGAAAGCCACCGGGGAGCTGTTTTTT.

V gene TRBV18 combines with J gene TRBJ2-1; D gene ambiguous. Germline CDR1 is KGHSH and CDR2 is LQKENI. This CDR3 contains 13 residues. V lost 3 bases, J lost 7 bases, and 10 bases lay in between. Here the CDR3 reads CASSPTSGNEQFF. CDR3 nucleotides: TGTGCCAGCTCACCTACCTCCGGGAATGAGCAGTTCTTC.